This T cell receptor (beta chain) was profiled in a study of blood T cell repertoires in COVID-19. About the research overall: The cDNA or gDNA used as material had been derived from T cells, B-cell-depleted T cells, or PBMCs.

The germline V gene has CDR1 SGHTA and CDR2 FQGNSA. Trimming took off 5 bases at V and 8 bases at J, with 12 bases between the two ends. This CDR3 has 12 residues. In the source study's methods: Estimates of nucleated cell counts were drawn from the amplification of reference gene primers. Libraries were prepared by immunoSEQ multiplex PCR; TCRdb keeps only in-frame clonotypes and omits some of them. The V and J calls and the clone size are those of that table, but D and trimming were determined from the DNA. The repertoire holds about 140,000 clones, with around 72% as singletons. This clone was detected once.

Sample: peripheral blood. The TCR originated in a woman aged 55-70 years with acute or convalescent COVID-19. The chain couples TRBV7-2 to TRBJ1-2; tentatively, D is TRBD1 (5 bases). The CDR3 DNA reads TGTGCCAGCAGCGTCAGGGCGGCGGGCTACACCTTC. Residues: CASSVRAAGYTF.